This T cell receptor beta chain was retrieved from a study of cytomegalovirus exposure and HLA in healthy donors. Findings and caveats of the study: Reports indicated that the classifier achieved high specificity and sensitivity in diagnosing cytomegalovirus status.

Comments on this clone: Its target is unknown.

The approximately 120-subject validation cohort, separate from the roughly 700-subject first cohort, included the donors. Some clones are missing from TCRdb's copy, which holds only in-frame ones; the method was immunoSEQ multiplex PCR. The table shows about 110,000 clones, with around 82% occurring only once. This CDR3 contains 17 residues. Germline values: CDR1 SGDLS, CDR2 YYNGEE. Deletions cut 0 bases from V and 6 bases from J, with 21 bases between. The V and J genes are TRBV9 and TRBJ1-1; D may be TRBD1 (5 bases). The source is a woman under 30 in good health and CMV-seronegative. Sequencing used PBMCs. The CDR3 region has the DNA TGTGCCAGCAGCGTAGGTACAGGAATAGTGAACATCGCTGAAGCTTTCTTT. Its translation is CASSVGTGIVNIAEAFF.